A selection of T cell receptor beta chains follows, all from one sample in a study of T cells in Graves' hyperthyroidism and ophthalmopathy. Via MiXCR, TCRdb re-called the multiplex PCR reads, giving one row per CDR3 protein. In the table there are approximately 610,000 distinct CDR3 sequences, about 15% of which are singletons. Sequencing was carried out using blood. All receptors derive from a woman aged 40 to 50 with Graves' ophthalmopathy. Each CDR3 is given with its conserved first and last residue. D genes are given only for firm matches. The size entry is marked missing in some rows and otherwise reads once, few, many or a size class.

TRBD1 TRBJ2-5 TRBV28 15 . TGTGCCAGCAGCCGCGGGACAGGCTCCTTGGAGACCCAGTACTTC CASSRGTGSLETQYF
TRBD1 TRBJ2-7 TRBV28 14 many TGTGCCAGCACTCCGGGACAGGGGAGCCACGAGCAGTACTTC CASTPGQGSHEQYF
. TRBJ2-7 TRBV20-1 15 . TGCAGTGCTTCCTTAATAGGCCAGCCTCAGAGGGAGCAGTACTTC CSASLIGQPQREQYF
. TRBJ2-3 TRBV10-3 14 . TGTGCCATCAGTGAAAGTGGTCCCACAGATACGCAGTATTTT CAISESGPTDTQYF
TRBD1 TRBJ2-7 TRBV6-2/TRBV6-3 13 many TGTGCCAGCGAAGGGGACAGAGCCTACGAGCAGTACTTC CASEGDRAYEQYF
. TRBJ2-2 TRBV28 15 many TGTGCCAGCAGCCCCTTAGCCTTAGGCACCGGGGAGCTGTTTTTT CASSPLALGTGELFF
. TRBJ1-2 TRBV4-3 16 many TGCGCCAGCAGCCAAGATACGAAGGGGATCAACTATGGCTACACCTTC CASSQDTKGINYGYTF
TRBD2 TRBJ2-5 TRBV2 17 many TGTGCCAGCAGTCTCCGGCGAGCGGGGGGTAGTCAAGAGACCCAGTACTTC CASSLRRAGGSQETQYF
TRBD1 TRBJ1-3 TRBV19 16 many TGTGCCAGTACCCAACCGGGACAGGGGTACGGAAACACCATATATTTT CASTQPGQGYGNTIYF
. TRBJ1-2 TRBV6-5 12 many TGTGCCAGCAGTCCCCAGAGGGGAGGCTACACCTTC CASSPQRGGYTF
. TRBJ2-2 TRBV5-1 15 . TGCGCCAGCGGTTACAGGGTCGGAGGCACCGGGGAGCTGTTTTTT CASGYRVGGTGELFF
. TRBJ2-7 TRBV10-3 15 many TGTGCCATCAGTGAGTCGATGCAGAACACCTACGAGCAGTACTTC CAISESMQNTYEQYF
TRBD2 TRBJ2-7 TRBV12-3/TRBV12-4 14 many TGTGCCAGCAGTTCCCTAGCGGGAGAGGACGAGCAGTACTTC CASSSLAGEDEQYF
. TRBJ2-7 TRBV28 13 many TGTGCCAGCCGCAAGGGGATCTCCTACGAGCAGTACTTC CASRKGISYEQYF
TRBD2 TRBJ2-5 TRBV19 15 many TGTGCCAGTAGTGATCTCTCTAGCGGCAAAGAGACCCAGTACTTC CASSDLSSGKETQYF
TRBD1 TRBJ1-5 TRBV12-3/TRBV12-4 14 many TGTGCCAGCAGTAACACAGGGGGGAAAGGGACCCAGCATTTT CASSNTGGKGTQHF
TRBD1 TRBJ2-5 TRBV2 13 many TGTGCCAGCACCGGGACAGGGGTTGGGACCCAGTACTTC CASTGTGVGTQYF
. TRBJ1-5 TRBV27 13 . TGTGCCAGCAGTTTATCGAGGTCCCAGCCCCAGCATTTT CASSLSRSQPQHF
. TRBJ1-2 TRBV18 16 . TGTGCCAGCTCACGCCTTAAACAGGGTTGGACCTATGGCTACACCTTC CASSRLKQGWTYGYTF
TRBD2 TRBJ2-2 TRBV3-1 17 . TGTGCCAGGAGCCAAGGCCTAGCGGGAGGGCCCACCGGGGAGCTGTTTTTT CARSQGLAGGPTGELFF
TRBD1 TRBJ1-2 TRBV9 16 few TGTGCCAGCAGCTTGACCGACAGGGGGCTCGGCGAAGGCTACACCTTC CASSLTDRGLGEGYTF
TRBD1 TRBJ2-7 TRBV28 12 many TGTGCCAGCAGTTCAGGGACAGCGATAAAGTACTTC CASSSGTAIKYF
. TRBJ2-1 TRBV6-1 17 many TGTGCCAGCAGTGAAGCGCTTACCCCTCCCTCCTACAATGAGCAGTTCTTC CASSEALTPPSYNEQFF
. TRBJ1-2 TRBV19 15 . TGTGCCAGTAGTATTGCCCGGACAGCCGTTAATGGCTACACCTTC CASSIARTAVNGYTF
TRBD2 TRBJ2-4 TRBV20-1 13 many TGCAGTGCTAGAGATACTAGCGAAAACATTCAGTACTTC CSARDTSENIQYF
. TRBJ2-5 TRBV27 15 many TGTGCCAGCAGTTTATCGCGCCAGATACAAGAGACCCAGTACTTC CASSLSRQIQETQYF
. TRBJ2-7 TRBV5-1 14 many TGCGCCAGCAGCTTGATCGGCGGCCCCTACGAGCAGTACTTC CASSLIGGPYEQYF
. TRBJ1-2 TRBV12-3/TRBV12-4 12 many TGTGCCGTCTCATCGGGATCCTATGGCTACACCTTC CAVSSGSYGYTF
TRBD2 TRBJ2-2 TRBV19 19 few TGTGCCACTACCCCGGCTTCTAGGGCTAGCGGGATGCCCACCGGGGAGCTGTTTTTT CATTPASRASGMPTGELFF
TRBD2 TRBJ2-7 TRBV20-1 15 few TGCAGTGCTAGAGATTACCGCGCGGGAGGGCCCCGGCAGTACTTC CSARDYRAGGPRQYF
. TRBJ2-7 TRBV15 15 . TGTGCCACCAGCAGACAGGGGTTTGGATCCTACGAGCAGTACTTC CATSRQGFGSYEQYF
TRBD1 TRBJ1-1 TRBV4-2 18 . TGTGCCAGCAGCCAACCACCGGGACAGGGGGCTATGAACACTGAAGCTTTCTTT CASSQPPGQGAMNTEAFF
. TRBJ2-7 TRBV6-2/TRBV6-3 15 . TGTGCCAGCAGTTACCTTGGGGGCATCAATGACGAGCAGTACTTC CASSYLGGINDEQYF
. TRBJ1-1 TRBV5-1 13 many TGCGCCAGCGGTAGGGACCAGTGGACTGAAGCTTTCTTT CASGRDQWTEAFF
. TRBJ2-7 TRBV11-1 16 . TGTGCCAGCAGCCGGGACCTGACGAGCAGTACTGACGAGCAGTACTTC CASSRDLTSSTDEQYF
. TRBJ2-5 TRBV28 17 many TGTGCCAGCAGTTGGAGTCTCTCAGTAAATAACCAAGAGACCCAGTACTTC CASSWSLSVNNQETQYF
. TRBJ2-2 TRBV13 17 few TGTGCCAGCAGCTTAGTCTTCCCCGGGATCCACACCGGGGAGCTGTTTTTT CASSLVFPGIHTGELFF
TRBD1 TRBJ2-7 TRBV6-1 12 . TGTGCCAGCAGTACAGACAGGGACGAGCAGTACTTC CASSTDRDEQYF